The clone carrying this T cell receptor (beta chain) was observed a single time. This specimen belongs to a study of T cell responses to AZD1222 COVID-19 vaccine. Overall study context: Second doses at about 4 or about 12 weeks were pooled.

Trimming removed 8 bases from V and 0 bases from J, with 10 bases in between. Germline CDR1 MRHNA, CDR2 SNTAGT. The CDR3 spans 14 residues. Produced via immunoSEQ multiplex PCR; TCRdb's table is partial and in-frame only. Of some 50,000 clones listed, 70% to 90% are singletons. Sequenced material: peripheral blood, taken on day 0 of AZD1222 vaccination. This receptor was obtained from an adult in good health. V gene TRBV6-4 combines with J gene TRBJ2-2; D is unresolved. CDR3 in amino acids: CASALDPNTGELFF. In DNA, the CDR3 is TGTGCCAGCGCGCTGGATCCGAACACCGGGGAGCTGTTTTTT.